This T cell receptor (beta chain) was documented in a study of blood T cell repertoires in COVID-19. Looking at the study overall: Collection of acute and convalescent COVID-19 samples took place in the United States, Italy and Spain. The analysed material was cDNA or gDNA that came from T cells, B-cell-depleted T cells, or PBMCs.

The Seattle patients joined while their infection was active and were tracked longitudinally afterward. In the original workflow: Amplified reference gene primers provided the basis for estimating nucleated cell counts. Produced via immunoSEQ multiplex PCR; TCRdb's table is partial and in-frame only. V and J calls and clone size follow that table, whereas D and trimming were derived from the DNA. The sample includes approximately 350,000 clones, roughly 90% of them seen just once. CDR1 and CDR2 from the germline V gene are MNHEY and SMNVEV (reference sequence). The V and J ends lost 6 bases and 0 bases, in that order; junction bases with no gene match: 8. The CDR3 is 16 residues long.

The TCR was taken from a woman in her twenties or thirties with COVID-19, enrolled during active disease. This chain uses TRBV27 with TRBJ2-1; TRBD1 agrees at 7 bases. What was sequenced was peripheral blood. In DNA, the CDR3 is TGTGCCAGCAGCGGGACAGTAGTAAGCTCCTACAATGAGCAGTTCTTC. Residues: CASSGTVVSSYNEQFF.